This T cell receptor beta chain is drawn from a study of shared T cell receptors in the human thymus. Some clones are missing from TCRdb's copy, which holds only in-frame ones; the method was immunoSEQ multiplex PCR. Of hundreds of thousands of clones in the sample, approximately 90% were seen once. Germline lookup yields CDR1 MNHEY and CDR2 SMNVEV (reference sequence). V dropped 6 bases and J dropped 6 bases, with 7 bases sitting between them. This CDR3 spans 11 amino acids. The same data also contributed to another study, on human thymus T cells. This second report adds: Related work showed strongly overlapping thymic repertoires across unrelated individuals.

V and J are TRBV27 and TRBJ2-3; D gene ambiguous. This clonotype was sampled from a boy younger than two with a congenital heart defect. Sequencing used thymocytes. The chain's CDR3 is CASSREDTQYF. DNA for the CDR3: TGTGCCAGCAGCCGTGAGGATACGCAGTATTTT.